This T cell receptor (beta chain) was recovered during a study of T cells of healthy individuals. MiXCR was run by TCRdb on the 5' RACE reads, yielding one entry per CDR3 protein. The sample carries 60,000 to 70,000 distinct CDR3 sequences, 16% recorded once. This CDR3 spans 13 amino acids. V shed 0 bases and J shed 4 bases, with 7 bases lying between them. The germline V gene encodes CDR1 SGHVS and CDR2 FNYEAQ. This TCR came from a human donor in good health. This chain uses TRBV7-6 with TRBJ2-7, with D possibly being TRBD2 (5 bases). Here the CDR3 reads CASSLASAYEQYF. CDR3 in DNA: TGTGCCAGCAGCTTAGCTAGCGCTTACGAGCAGTACTTC.